Given below is one T cell receptor (beta chain) in context. Its antigen is still unknown. Base qualities are not at hand, and no much larger clone is one base apart. The CDR3 regions of human TCRbeta chains were analyzed by immunosequencing. The original pipeline was this. TCRs in the repertoires were matched against a reference library of SARS-CoV-2-specific TCRs that had been generated with the MIRA antigen-specificity platform. Breadth was defined as the fraction of unique TCRs that were SARS-CoV-2-associated. Depth was defined as the fraction of total T cells that were SARS-CoV-2-associated. Using the MIRA data, every spike-specific TCR was mapped to the spike region that the TCR reacted to and assigned to either a CD4 or a CD8 class. Log10-transformed breadth and depth values were compared by one-way ANOVA with Sidak's multiple comparisons tests. TCRdb provides this immuneACCESS table in a form limited to in-frame rearrangements. Some clones are lacking; in checked studies, under half of them reflect an unresolved V gene, and why the rest are absent is not known. V, J and clone size derive from that table, while D and trimming were established from the DNA sequence. This sample gives more than 250,000 clones in total; more than 80% of them show up just once. Together, the top ten hold roughly 0.51% of the sample.

This sample was taken from a study of T cell responses to AZD1222 COVID-19 vaccine (dated by TCRdb to the early 2020s). Concerning the study at large: AZD1222 recipients given second doses at about 4 weeks or at about 12 weeks were pooled, since spike-specific TCR depth and breadth were not found to differ between the two schedules. A total of 230 to 250 trial participants underwent TCR sequencing, of whom 200 to 220 received two doses of AZD1222 and some 25 received two doses of the MenACWY control vaccine. Trial participants were enrolled into age subgroups of 18-55, 56-69 and 70-plus years, which contained 148, 28 and 57 TCR-sequenced participants, respectively. Summary of the overall study and its limitations: Only a handful of AZD1222 recipients were SARS-CoV-2 seropositive at baseline, limiting conclusions about previously exposed vaccinees. Most participants were white British and females outnumbered males, and the authors suggested that clonal diversity may have been underestimated. The vaccine-associated CD4 TCRs covered the entire spike protein, and the dominant responses fell in regions 160-218 and 743-854. Reportedly, close to half of the unique spike-specific TCRs recognized epitopes lying outside the regions that are mutated in the B.1.351 and B.1.1.7 variants. Spike-specific TCR breadth and depth rose significantly after two AZD1222 doses compared with day 0 and with MenACWY recipients. In the small 56-69-year group, the increase in depth fell short of significance, most likely because of low power. Because no day 14 peak-response samples were available, the repertoires could be characterized only after the peak T cell response.

CDR1 and CDR2, per the germline V gene (reference sequence), are PRHDT and FYEKMQ. The germline ends are 0 bases apart after V is trimmed by 2 bases and J by 1 base. The CDR3, cysteine through phenylalanine, is 12 amino acids long. The CDR3 DNA has 36 bases and is translated from base 1. The intended sense of this specimen's time point label: baseline before first vaccination. Samples from vaccinated people were obtained from the UK trials COV001 and COV002, which included a single-blind randomized controlled phase 2/3 trial of AZD1222 (ChAdOx1 nCoV-19) in healthy adults. For TCRbeta chain sequencing, PBMC samples were collected from trial participants at day 0 and at day 28 after the second dose.

The TCR sequence derives from an adult in good health. The material was peripheral blood, obtained on day 0 of AZD1222 vaccination. Recombination linked TRBV13 to TRBJ1-3, with the D gene not confidently named. CDR3 protein: CASSLSGNTIYF. Here is the DNA: TGTGCCAGCAGCTTATCTGGAAACACCATATATTTT.